This T cell receptor (beta chain) appears in the sequencing data of a study of shared clonotypes between healthy human individuals. This CDR3 spans 14 amino acids. Germline V lookup: CDR1 MDHEN, CDR2 SYDVKM. V was cut by 8 bases and J by 6 bases, with 17 bases left in between. Repertoires were generated with immunoSEQ multiplex PCR, while TCRdb's copy carries only in-frame clones and drops some. The profile shows about 450,000 clones, around 79% of them singletons. What was sequenced was PBMCs. The chain joins TRBV28 to TRBJ1-5; perhaps TRBD1 as D (5 bases). This receptor was identified in a woman between 40 and 50 years old in good health. Some clones in this sample may be carry-over from other donors' samples. The CDR3 DNA is TGTGCCAGCGGAGGCGGAAGGGGAGGTCAGCCCCAGCATTTT. Its translation is CASGGGRGGQPQHF.